These T cell receptor beta chains were read from a single sample in a study of response to subunit inactivated influenza vaccine. TCRdb analysed the RT-PCR reads with MiXCR anew, one entry per CDR3 protein. The sample lists 500,000 or so distinct CDR3 sequences, 15% to 20% occurring once. This sample comprised CD4+ T cells sorted from PBMCs, obtained less than 25 months after vaccination. The receptors derive from a man aged 45 to 75 who received an inactivated influenza vaccine. CDR3s include the opening cysteine and the closing phenylalanine or tryptophan. Fields, in order: clone size, V gene, D gene, J gene, CDR3 protein, CDR3 DNA. The D gene is left open where the match is weak. Clone size is given for some rows only: seen once, a few or many times, or a class if the clone is expanded.

clone_size: -; v_call: TRBV3-1; d_call: TRBD2; j_call: TRBJ2-1; cdr3_aa: CASSPGLAGAVEQFF; cdr3_nt: TGTGCCAGCAGCCCTGGACTAGCGGGAGCTGTTGAGCAGTTCTTC
clone_size: -; v_call: TRBV4-3; d_call: TRBD2; j_call: TRBJ2-1; cdr3_aa: CASSQQGLGFDEQFF; cdr3_nt: TGCGCCAGCAGCCAACAAGGACTAGGTTTCGATGAGCAGTTCTTC
clone_size: -; v_call: TRBV7-8; d_call: TRBD2; j_call: TRBJ2-5; cdr3_aa: CASSWAGLAEETQYF; cdr3_nt: TGTGCCAGCAGCTGGGCGGGACTAGCGGAAGAGACCCAGTACTTC
clone_size: few; v_call: TRBV3-1; d_call: TRBD2; j_call: TRBJ2-1; cdr3_aa: CASSPGLAGAHEQFF; cdr3_nt: TGTGCCAGCAGCCCGGGACTAGCGGGAGCACATGAGCAGTTCTTC
clone_size: -; v_call: TRBV5-6; d_call: -; j_call: TRBJ1-3; cdr3_aa: CASTRRGPSGNTIYF; cdr3_nt: TGTGCCAGCACCCGCAGGGGTCCATCTGGAAACACCATATATTTT
clone_size: few; v_call: TRBV12-3/TRBV12-4; d_call: -; j_call: TRBJ2-1; cdr3_aa: CASSAPGTGYKQFF; cdr3_nt: TGTGCCAGCAGTGCGCCCGGGACGGGATACAAGCAGTTCTTC
clone_size: -; v_call: TRBV20-1; d_call: -; j_call: TRBJ1-5; cdr3_aa: CSASRDSEGPQHF; cdr3_nt: TGCAGTGCTAGTCGGGACTCCGAGGGGCCCCAGCATTTT
clone_size: -; v_call: TRBV2; d_call: -; j_call: TRBJ1-1; cdr3_aa: CASGERGMNTEAFF; cdr3_nt: TGTGCCAGCGGGGAGAGAGGCATGAACACTGAAGCTTTCTTT
clone_size: -; v_call: TRBV3-1; d_call: TRBD2; j_call: TRBJ2-4; cdr3_aa: CASGEGKNIQYF; cdr3_nt: TGTGCCAGCGGGGAGGGCAAAAACATTCAGTACTTC
clone_size: -; v_call: TRBV20-1; d_call: -; j_call: TRBJ2-7; cdr3_aa: CSARDPGRAGGEQYF; cdr3_nt: TGCAGTGCTCGTGACCCAGGCAGGGCCGGGGGCGAGCAGTACTTC
clone_size: many; v_call: TRBV29-1; d_call: TRBD1; j_call: TRBJ2-3; cdr3_aa: CSAGTGSSTDTQYF; cdr3_nt: TGCAGCGCAGGGACAGGCAGTAGCACAGATACGCAGTATTTT
clone_size: -; v_call: TRBV9; d_call: TRBD2; j_call: TRBJ2-1; cdr3_aa: CASSVTSGSTYNEQFF; cdr3_nt: TGTGCCAGCAGCGTGACTAGCGGGAGCACCTACAATGAGCAGTTCTTC
clone_size: -; v_call: TRBV7-9; d_call: -; j_call: TRBJ1-3; cdr3_aa: CASSYGTRQSGNTIYF; cdr3_nt: TGTGCCAGCAGCTACGGGACACGCCAATCTGGAAACACCATATATTTT
clone_size: few; v_call: TRBV24-1; d_call: -; j_call: TRBJ2-1; cdr3_aa: CATSDMVDSGQFF; cdr3_nt: TGTGCCACCAGTGACATGGTAGACTCCGGGCAGTTCTTC
clone_size: few; v_call: TRBV20-1; d_call: TRBD2; j_call: TRBJ2-1; cdr3_aa: CSARGGGGGNEQFF; cdr3_nt: TGCAGTGCTAGAGGCGGGGGAGGAGGCAATGAGCAGTTCTTC
clone_size: few; v_call: TRBV5-6; d_call: TRBD1; j_call: TRBJ2-7; cdr3_aa: CASSFSGTGTYEQYF; cdr3_nt: TGTGCCAGCAGCTTTTCCGGGACAGGGACCTACGAGCAGTACTTC
clone_size: few; v_call: TRBV5-1; d_call: TRBD1; j_call: TRBJ2-1; cdr3_aa: CASSLRTGSGNEQFF; cdr3_nt: TGCGCCAGCAGCCTGAGGACAGGGTCGGGTAATGAGCAGTTCTTC
clone_size: many; v_call: TRBV28; d_call: TRBD2; j_call: TRBJ2-1; cdr3_aa: CASSPFSLAGGPNNEQFF; cdr3_nt: TGTGCCAGCAGTCCGTTTTCACTAGCGGGGGGGCCAAACAATGAGCAGTTCTTC
clone_size: few; v_call: TRBV28; d_call: -; j_call: TRBJ1-3; cdr3_aa: CASSSPFKFSGNTIYF; cdr3_nt: TGTGCCAGCAGTTCTCCTTTTAAATTTTCCGGAAACACCATATATTTT
clone_size: -; v_call: TRBV29-1; d_call: -; j_call: TRBJ2-7; cdr3_aa: CSVGRGPDQQYF; cdr3_nt: TGCAGCGTTGGAAGAGGCCCAGACCAGCAGTACTTC
clone_size: few; v_call: TRBV5-1; d_call: -; j_call: TRBJ2-1; cdr3_aa: CASSLVPGSYNEQFF; cdr3_nt: TGCGCCAGCAGCTTGGTTCCAGGGTCCTACAATGAGCAGTTCTTC
clone_size: many; v_call: TRBV12-3/TRBV12-4; d_call: -; j_call: TRBJ1-1; cdr3_aa: CASSLATSLEAFF; cdr3_nt: TGTGCCAGCAGTTTAGCCACCAGCCTTGAAGCTTTCTTT
clone_size: many; v_call: TRBV14; d_call: TRBD2; j_call: TRBJ2-2; cdr3_aa: CASSHLSGRGTGELFF; cdr3_nt: TGTGCCAGCAGCCATCTTAGCGGGAGAGGCACCGGGGAGCTGTTTTTT
clone_size: few; v_call: TRBV29-1; d_call: -; j_call: TRBJ1-2; cdr3_aa: CITSGGASSGYTF; cdr3_nt: TGCATCACCTCGGGAGGGGCGTCTAGTGGCTACACCTTC
clone_size: few; v_call: TRBV27; d_call: TRBD2; j_call: TRBJ2-7; cdr3_aa: CASSPGGGRKQYF; cdr3_nt: TGTGCCAGCAGTCCCGGGGGAGGGCGTAAGCAGTACTTC